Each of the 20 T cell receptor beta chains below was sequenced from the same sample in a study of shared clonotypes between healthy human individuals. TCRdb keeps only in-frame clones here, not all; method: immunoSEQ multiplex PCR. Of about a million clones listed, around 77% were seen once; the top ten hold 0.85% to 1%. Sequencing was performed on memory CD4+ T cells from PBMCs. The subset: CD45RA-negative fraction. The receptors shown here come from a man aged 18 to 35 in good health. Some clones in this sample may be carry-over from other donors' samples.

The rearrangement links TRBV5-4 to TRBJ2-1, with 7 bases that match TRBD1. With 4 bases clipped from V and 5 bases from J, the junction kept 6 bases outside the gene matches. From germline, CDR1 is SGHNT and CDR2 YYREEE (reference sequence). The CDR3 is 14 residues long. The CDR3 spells CASSKPGTDNEQFF. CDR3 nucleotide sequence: TGTGCCAGCAGCAAACCTGGGACAGACAATGAGCAGTTCTTC.

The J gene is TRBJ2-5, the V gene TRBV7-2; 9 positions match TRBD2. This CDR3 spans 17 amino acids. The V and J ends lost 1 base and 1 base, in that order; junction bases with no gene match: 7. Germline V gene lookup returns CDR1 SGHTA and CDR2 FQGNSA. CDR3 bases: TGTGCCAGCAGCTTAGGGTCGACTAGCGGAGCCCAAGAGACCCAGTACTTC. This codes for CASSLGSTSGAQETQYF.

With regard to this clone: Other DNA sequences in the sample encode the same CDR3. The CDR3 reads CASSLQGTGELFF. The CDR3 DNA reads as TGTGCCAGCAGCCTACAGGGCACTGGGGAGCTGTTTTTT. This chain connects TRBV28 to TRBJ2-2; D may be TRBD1 (6 bases). CDR3 length equals 13 residues. Germline assignment: CDR1 MDHEN and CDR2 SYDVKM. Trimming removed 6 bases at V and 8 bases at J, with 13 bases between.

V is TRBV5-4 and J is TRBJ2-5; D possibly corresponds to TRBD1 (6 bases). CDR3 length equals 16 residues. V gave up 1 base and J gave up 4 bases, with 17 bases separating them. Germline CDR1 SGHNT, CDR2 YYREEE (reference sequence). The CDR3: CASSLSPVQGGETQYF. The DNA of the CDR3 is TGTGCCAGCAGCTTGAGTCCTGTACAGGGCGGAGAGACCCAGTACTTC.

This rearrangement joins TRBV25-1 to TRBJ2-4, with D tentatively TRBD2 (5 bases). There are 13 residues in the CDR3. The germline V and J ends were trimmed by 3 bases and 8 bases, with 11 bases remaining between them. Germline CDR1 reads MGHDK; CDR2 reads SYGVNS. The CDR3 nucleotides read TGTGCCAGCAGTGACGGGCGGGCGGACATTCAGTACTTC. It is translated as CASSDGRADIQYF.

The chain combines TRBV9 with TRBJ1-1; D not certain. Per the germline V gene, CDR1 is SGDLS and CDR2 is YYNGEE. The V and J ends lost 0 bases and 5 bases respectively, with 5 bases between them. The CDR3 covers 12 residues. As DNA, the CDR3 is TGTGCCAGCAGCGTAGGGTTGACTGAAGCTTTCTTT. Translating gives CASSVGLTEAFF. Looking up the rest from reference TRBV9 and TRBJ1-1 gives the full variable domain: DSGVTQTPKHLITATGQRVTLRCSPRSGDLSVYWYQQSLDQGLQFLIQYYNGEERAKGNILERFSAQQFPDLHSELNLSSLELGDSALYFCASSVGLTEAFFGQGTRLTVV.

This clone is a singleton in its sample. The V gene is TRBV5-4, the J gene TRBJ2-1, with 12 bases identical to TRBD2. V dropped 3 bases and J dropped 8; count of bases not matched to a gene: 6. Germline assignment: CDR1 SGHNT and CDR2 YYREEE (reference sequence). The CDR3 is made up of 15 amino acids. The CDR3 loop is CASSSRLAGDYEQFF. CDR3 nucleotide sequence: TGTGCCAGCAGCTCCAGACTAGCGGGAGATTATGAGCAGTTCTTC.

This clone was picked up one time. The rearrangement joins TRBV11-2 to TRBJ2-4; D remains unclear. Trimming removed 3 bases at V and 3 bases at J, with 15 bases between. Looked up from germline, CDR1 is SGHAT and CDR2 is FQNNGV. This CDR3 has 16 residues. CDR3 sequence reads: CASSFSPGMDKNIQYF. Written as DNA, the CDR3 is TGTGCCAGCAGCTTTTCGCCCGGAATGGACAAAAACATTCAGTACTTC.

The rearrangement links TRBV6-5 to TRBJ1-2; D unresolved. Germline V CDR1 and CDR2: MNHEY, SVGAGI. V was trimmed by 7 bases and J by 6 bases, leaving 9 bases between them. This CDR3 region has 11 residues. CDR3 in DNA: TGTGCCAGCAAGAAACTCGATGGCTACACCTTC. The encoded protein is CASKKLDGYTF.

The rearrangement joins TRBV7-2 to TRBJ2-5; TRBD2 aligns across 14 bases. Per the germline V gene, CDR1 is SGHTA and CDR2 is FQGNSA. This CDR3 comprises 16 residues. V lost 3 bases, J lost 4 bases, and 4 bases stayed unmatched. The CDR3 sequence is CASSLGTSGSGETQYF. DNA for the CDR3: TGTGCCAGCAGCTTGGGGACTAGCGGGAGTGGAGAGACCCAGTACTTC.

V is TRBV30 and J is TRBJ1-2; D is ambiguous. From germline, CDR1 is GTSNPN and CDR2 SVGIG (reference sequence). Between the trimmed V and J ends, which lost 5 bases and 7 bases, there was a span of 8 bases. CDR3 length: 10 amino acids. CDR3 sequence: CAWLRGGYTF. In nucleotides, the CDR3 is TGTGCCTGGTTGCGCGGTGGCTACACCTTC. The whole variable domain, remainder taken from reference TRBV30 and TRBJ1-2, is SQTIHQWPATLVQPVGSPLSLECTVEGTSNPNLYWYRQAAGRGLQLLFYSVGIGQISSEVPQNLSASRPQDRQFILSSKKLLLSDSGFYLCAWLRGGYTFGSGTRLTVV.

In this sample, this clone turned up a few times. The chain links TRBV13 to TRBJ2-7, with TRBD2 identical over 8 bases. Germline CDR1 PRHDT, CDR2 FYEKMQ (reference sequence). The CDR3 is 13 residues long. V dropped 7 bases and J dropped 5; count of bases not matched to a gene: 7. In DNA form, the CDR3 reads TGTGCCAGCACCCATCTAGCGGGCCACGAGCAGTACTTC. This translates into CASTHLAGHEQYF.

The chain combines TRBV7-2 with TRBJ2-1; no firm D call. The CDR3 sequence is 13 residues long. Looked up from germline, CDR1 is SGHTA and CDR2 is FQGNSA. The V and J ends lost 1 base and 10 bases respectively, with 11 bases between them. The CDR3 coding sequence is TGTGCCAGCAGCTTAGGGCCAACCGGGGAGCAGTTCTTC. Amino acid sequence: CASSLGPTGEQFF.

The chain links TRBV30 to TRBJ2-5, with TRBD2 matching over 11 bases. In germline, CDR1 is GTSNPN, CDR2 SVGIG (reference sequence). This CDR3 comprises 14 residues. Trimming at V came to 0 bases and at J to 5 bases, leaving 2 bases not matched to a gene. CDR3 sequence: CAWSVLAGAETQYF. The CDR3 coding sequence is TGTGCCTGGAGTGTACTAGCGGGAGCCGAGACCCAGTACTTC.

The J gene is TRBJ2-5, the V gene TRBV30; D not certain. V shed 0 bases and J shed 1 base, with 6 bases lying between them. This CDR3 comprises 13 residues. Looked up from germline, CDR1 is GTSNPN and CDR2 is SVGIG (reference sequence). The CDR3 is CAWSVTSQETQYF. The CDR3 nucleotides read TGTGCCTGGAGTGTAACGAGCCAAGAGACCCAGTACTTC.

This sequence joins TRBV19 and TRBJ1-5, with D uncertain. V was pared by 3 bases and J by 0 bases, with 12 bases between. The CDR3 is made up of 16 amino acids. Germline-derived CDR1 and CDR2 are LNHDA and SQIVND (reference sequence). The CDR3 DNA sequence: TGTGCCAGTAGTATCATGAGGCAAGCTAGCAATCAGCCCCAGCATTTT. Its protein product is CASSIMRQASNQPQHF.

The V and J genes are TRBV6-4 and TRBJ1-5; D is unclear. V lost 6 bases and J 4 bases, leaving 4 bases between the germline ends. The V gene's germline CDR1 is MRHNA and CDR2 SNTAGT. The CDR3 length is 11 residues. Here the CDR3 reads CASRRNQPQHF. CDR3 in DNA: TGTGCCAGCAGGAGAAATCAGCCCCAGCATTTT.

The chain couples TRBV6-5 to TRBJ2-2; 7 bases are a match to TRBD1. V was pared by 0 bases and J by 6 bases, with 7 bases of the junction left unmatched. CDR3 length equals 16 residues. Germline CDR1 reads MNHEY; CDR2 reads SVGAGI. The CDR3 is CASSYSNDRVSGELFF. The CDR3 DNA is TGTGCCAGCAGTTACTCGAACGACAGGGTGTCCGGGGAGCTGTTTTTT.

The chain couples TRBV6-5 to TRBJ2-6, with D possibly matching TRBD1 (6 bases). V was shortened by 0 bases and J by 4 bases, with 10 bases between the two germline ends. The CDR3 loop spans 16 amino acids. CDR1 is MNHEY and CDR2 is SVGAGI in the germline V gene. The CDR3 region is CASSYSTGTGANVLTF. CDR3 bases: TGTGCCAGCAGTTACTCAACAGGGACCGGGGCCAACGTCCTGACTTTC.

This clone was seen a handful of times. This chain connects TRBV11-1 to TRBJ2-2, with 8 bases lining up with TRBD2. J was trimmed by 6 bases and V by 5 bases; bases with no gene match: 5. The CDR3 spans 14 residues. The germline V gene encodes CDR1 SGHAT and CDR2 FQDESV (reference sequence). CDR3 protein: CASSAGLVAGELFF. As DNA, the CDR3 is TGTGCCAGCAGCGCGGGACTAGTTGCCGGGGAGCTGTTTTTT. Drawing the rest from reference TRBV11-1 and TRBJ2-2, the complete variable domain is EAEVAQSPRYKITEKSQAVAFWCDPISGHATLYWYRQILGQGPELLVQFQDESVVDDSQLPKDRFSAERLKGVDSTLKIQPAELGDSAMYLCASSAGLVAGELFFGEGSRLTVL.